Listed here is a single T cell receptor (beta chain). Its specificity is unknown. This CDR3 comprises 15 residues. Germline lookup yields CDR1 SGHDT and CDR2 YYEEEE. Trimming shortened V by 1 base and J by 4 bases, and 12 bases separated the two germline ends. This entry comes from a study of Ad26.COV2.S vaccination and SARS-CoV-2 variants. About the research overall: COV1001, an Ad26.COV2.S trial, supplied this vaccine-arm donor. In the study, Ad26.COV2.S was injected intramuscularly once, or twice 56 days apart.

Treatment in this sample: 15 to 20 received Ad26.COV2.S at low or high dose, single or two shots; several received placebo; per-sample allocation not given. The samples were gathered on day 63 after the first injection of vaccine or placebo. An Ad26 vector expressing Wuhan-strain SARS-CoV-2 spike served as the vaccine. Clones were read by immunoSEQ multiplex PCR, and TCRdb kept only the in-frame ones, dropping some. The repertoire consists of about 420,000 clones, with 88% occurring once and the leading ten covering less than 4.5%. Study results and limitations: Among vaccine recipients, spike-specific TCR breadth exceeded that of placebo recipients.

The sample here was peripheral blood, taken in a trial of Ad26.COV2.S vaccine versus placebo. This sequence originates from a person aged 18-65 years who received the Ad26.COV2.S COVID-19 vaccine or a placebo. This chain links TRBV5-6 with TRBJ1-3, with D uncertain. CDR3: CASSLLGEVGNTIYF. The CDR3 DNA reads TGTGCCAGCAGCTTGTTAGGTGAGGTCGGAAACACCATATATTTT.